This T cell receptor (beta chain) was documented in a study of T cells in Graves' hyperthyroidism and ophthalmopathy. Amplification of TCR beta CDR3 regions was performed using RNA transcripts as template. The HTBI set primed first-round TCR CDR3 RT-PCR. Each CDR3 protein gets one entry after TCRdb re-called the multiplex PCR reads with MiXCR. Of 340,000 or so distinct CDR3 sequences in the sample, roughly 17% were seen once. The V and J ends lost 1 base and 2 bases, in that order; junction bases with no gene match: 5. The length of the CDR3 is 16 residues. The clonotype originates from a man aged 30-40 years with Graves' hyperthyroidism. Sequencing input: blood. This sequence joins TRBV12-3 or TRBV12-4 and TRBJ1-2, with 9 bases fitting TRBD1. CDR3 sequence: CASSLVYRGPNYGYTF. CDR3 in DNA: TGTGCCAGCAGTTTAGTTTACAGGGGGCCGAACTATGGCTACACCTTC.